Included here is one T cell receptor (beta chain) sequence, with context. Its antigen is undetermined. This CDR3 spans 13 amino acids. Germline CDR1 reads SGHRS; CDR2 reads YFSETQ. Trimming stripped 4 bases from V and 6 bases from J, with 11 bases between. This record belongs to a study of beta chain features in type 1 diabetes. Study-wide findings and caveats: TCRB repertoires of naive, central memory and Treg cells appeared more similar among patients than among healthy donors.

The study reverse transcribed the entire isolated RNA, so it sequenced expressed TCRB transcripts. Sequencing used immunoSEQ multiplex PCR; TCRdb keeps in-frame clones, though not all of them. The sample has 500,000 to 700,000 clones, 15% to 18% seen once. The TCR originated in a man aged 18 to 30 in good health. This rearrangement joins TRBV5-1 to TRBJ2-1; D may be TRBD1 (6 bases). Sequenced sample: naive CD4+ T cells from blood. The CDR3 nucleotides read TGCGCCAGCAGCCACGGACAGATCAATGAGCAGTTCTTC. Amino acids: CASSHGQINEQFF.